The rows below give T cell receptor beta chains drawn from one sample of a study of blood T cell repertoires in COVID-19. Method: immunoSEQ multiplex PCR; TCRdb's copy keeps in-frame clones and lacks some. This table has some 100,000 clones, about 89% appearing once. Sequencing was done on a sample of peripheral blood. The receptors come from a human donor with active COVID-19. The donor label of this sample is uncertain. CDR3s include the opening cysteine and the closing phenylalanine or tryptophan. The order of the fields is V gene, D gene, J gene, clone size, CDR3 DNA, CDR3 protein. D genes are given only for firm matches. Rows may omit the clone size; those that give it use once, few, many or a size class.

>TRBV3-1/TRBV3-2|TRBD1|TRBJ1-5|.
TGTGCCAGCAGCCAAGAATCTTTGAGGGACAGACGATATAGCAATCAGCCCCAGCATTTT
CASSQESLRDRRYSNQPQHF
>TRBV5-1|TRBD1|TRBJ2-7|.
TGCGCCAGCAGCTTGGGGACAGGGAAGTACGAGCAGTACTTC
CASSLGTGKYEQYF
>TRBV29-1|TRBD1|TRBJ2-7|.
TGCAGCGTTAGGCAGGGGGCCGGGGAGCAGTACTTC
CSVRQGAGEQYF
>TRBV7-6|.|TRBJ1-3|.
TGTGCCAGCAGCTTATCCCCAGGGACTGGAAACACCATATATTTT
CASSLSPGTGNTIYF
>TRBV19|.|TRBJ2-2|.
TGTGCCAGTAGTATCGGATGGGAGTCCGGGGAGCTGTTTTTT
CASSIGWESGELFF
>TRBV19|TRBD1|TRBJ1-5|.
TGTGCCAGTAGTATGGGGACAGGGGTAATTAGCAATCAGCCCCAGCATTTT
CASSMGTGVISNQPQHF
>TRBV6-2/TRBV6-3|.|TRBJ1-2|.
TGTGCCAGCAGTTACGGGGGCCCGAGCCCCCGCTATGGCTACACCTTC
CASSYGGPSPRYGYTF
>TRBV2|TRBD2|TRBJ2-3|.
TGTGCCAGCAGGGTACCCGGGACTAGGGGAGCAGATACGCAGTATTTT
CASRVPGTRGADTQYF
>TRBV19|.|TRBJ2-7|.
TGTGCCAGTAGTATGGTAGGGGATCACGACGAGCAGTACTTC
CASSMVGDHDEQYF
>TRBV6-5|TRBD1|TRBJ2-2|once
TGTGCCAGCAGAGGGGACAGGCTGAACACCGGGGAGCTGTTTTTT
CASRGDRLNTGELFF
>TRBV19|.|TRBJ1-5|.
TGTGCCAGTAGTATAGGAGTTACAGGGAGAAATCAGCCCCAGCATTTT
CASSIGVTGRNQPQHF
>TRBV3-1/TRBV3-2|.|TRBJ1-2|.
TGTGCCAGCAGCCAAGGTCACGGGAGCTATGGCTACACCTTC
CASSQGHGSYGYTF
>TRBV4-3|.|TRBJ2-7|.
TGCGCCAGCAGCCAAGCTCATCACGGGAGCTACGAGCAGTACTTC
CASSQAHHGSYEQYF
>TRBV11-2|TRBD2|TRBJ2-5|.
TGTGCCAGCCACGGGGTCCCTCGACTAGCGGGGGGGAGGGAGACCCAGTACTTC
CASHGVPRLAGGRETQYF
>TRBV15|.|TRBJ2-2|.
TGTGCCACCAGGGAGACAGGGAACACCGGGGAGCTGTTTTTT
CATRETGNTGELFF
>TRBV15|TRBD2|TRBJ2-5|.
TGTGCCACCAGCAGAGACCCAGCGGGGGGGGCGAAAGAGACCCAGTACTTC
CATSRDPAGGAKETQYF
>TRBV20-1|TRBD2|TRBJ2-5|.
TGCAGTGCTAGTCTCCTAGCGGAACAAGAGACCCAGTACTTC
CSASLLAEQETQYF
>TRBV7-2|.|TRBJ1-1|.
TGTGCCAGCAGCTCAGACTCCGCCCGGGGCACTGAAGCTTTCTTT
CASSSDSARGTEAFF
>TRBV13|TRBD1|TRBJ2-7|.
TGTGCCAGCAGCTTATACCGGGACAGATCGACCGAGCAGTACTTC
CASSLYRDRSTEQYF
>TRBV4-2|.|TRBJ1-5|once
TGTGCCAGCAGCCAATTCGGGCTTTTAAGGGGCCTGCATCAGCCCCAGCATTTT
CASSQFGLLRGLHQPQHF
>TRBV9|.|TRBJ2-1|once
TGTGCCAGCAGCGTAGTTGGGGGGGCACCCTACAATGAGCAGTTCTTC
CASSVVGGAPYNEQFF
>TRBV28|.|TRBJ1-1|.
TGTGCCAGCCGGGGGACTGAAGCTTTCTTT
CASRGTEAFF
>TRBV3-1/TRBV3-2|.|TRBJ2-3|.
TGTGCCAGCAGCTCCAGGAGGGTACGTACAGATACGCAGTATTTT
CASSSRRVRTDTQYF
>TRBV5-1|.|TRBJ2-3|once
TGCGCCACCCCAATGGACGGGGGCACAGATACGCAGTATTTT
CATPMDGGTDTQYF
>TRBV28|TRBD1|TRBJ2-2|.
TGTGCCAGCAGTTTAAGCCGACAGGGGGCTCCCCTAAGGCTGTTTTTT
CASSLSRQGAPLRLFF
>TRBV13|TRBD1|TRBJ2-3|.
TGTGCCAGCAGCCAAGGTTCGGGACAGATCACAGATACGCAGTATTTT
CASSQGSGQITDTQYF
>TRBV28|.|TRBJ1-1|.
TGTGCCAGCAGGTCAAGGACTCAAATCGTGGGGACTGAAGCTTTCTTT
CASRSRTQIVGTEAFF
>TRBV19|.|TRBJ1-5|.
TGTGCCACAGGGGCCACCTACTCACAGCATTTT
CATGATYSQHF
>TRBV5-5|.|TRBJ1-2|.
TGTGCCAGCTCTCAGGGGAGCCGCCCTCTCGAGGGCTACACCTTC
CASSQGSRPLEGYTF
>TRBV28|.|TRBJ1-1|.
TGTGCCAGCAGTTTTGGGGGGGAGAACACTGAAGCTTTCTTT
CASSFGGENTEAFF
>TRBV10-2|.|TRBJ2-1|.
TGCGCCAGCAGTGAAGGGGCGGGGGCTAAGCAGTTCTTC
CASSEGAGAKQFF
>TRBV19|.|TRBJ2-2|.
TGTGCCAGTAGTATAGAACGGAGTCGCACCGGGGAGCTGTTTTTT
CASSIERSRTGELFF
>TRBV7-2|.|TRBJ1-6|.
TGTGCCAGCAGCTTCTCAGGGAATTCACCCCTCCACTTT
CASSFSGNSPLHF
>TRBV24-1|TRBD2|TRBJ2-5|.
TGTGCCACCAGTGATTTGGGGACTAGCGGGGCGATTCGGGAGACCCAGTACTTC
CATSDLGTSGAIRETQYF
>TRBV6-2/TRBV6-3|TRBD1|TRBJ1-1|.
TGTGCCAGCAGTCCGTTCGGGACAGGGGAAGTTGAAGCTTTCTTT
CASSPFGTGEVEAFF
>TRBV5-1|.|TRBJ1-1|.
TGCGCCAGCAGCTTGGTAGGGGTGAACACTGAAGCTTTCTTT
CASSLVGVNTEAFF
>TRBV5-4|.|TRBJ2-3|.
TGTGCCAGCAGCCCGGACATATCTAGCACAGATACGCAGTATTTT
CASSPDISSTDTQYF
>TRBV7-9|TRBD1|TRBJ1-3|.
TGTGCCAGCAGCCAGACAGGGGGTGTTGTAACTGGAAACACCATATATTTT
CASSQTGGVVTGNTIYF
>TRBV7-2|.|TRBJ1-3|.
TGTGCCAGCAGCTTAGCAACCCTGCGGAACTCTGGAAACACCATATATTTT
CASSLATLRNSGNTIYF
>TRBV7-2|.|TRBJ2-7|.
TGTGCCAGCAGCTTAAGTGGCAGGGCGGTCGACGAGCAGTACTTC
CASSLSGRAVDEQYF
>TRBV7-9|.|TRBJ2-7|.
TGTGCCAGCACCTTCACCTCAACGACAACCACCTACGAGCAGTACTTC
CASTFTSTTTTYEQYF
>TRBV20-1|.|TRBJ2-5|.
TGCAGTGCTAGTGCCCCGGGACTTGAAGAGACCCAGTACTTC
CSASAPGLEETQYF
>TRBV3-1/TRBV3-2|.|TRBJ1-2|.
TGTGCCAGCCGTGCCGGGGTGAACTATGGCTACACCTTC
CASRAGVNYGYTF
>TRBV7-3|TRBD1|TRBJ1-6|.
TGTGCCAGCAGCTTAACAGGACAGGGGGATTCACCCCTCCACTTT
CASSLTGQGDSPLHF
>TRBV9|TRBD2|TRBJ2-5|.
TGTGCCAGCAGCGGCCCTAGCGGGGGGGCCCAAGAGACCCAGTACTTC
CASSGPSGGAQETQYF
>TRBV11-2|.|TRBJ2-5|.
TGTGCCAGCAGCTTAGCCCCCCGGTCCCAAGAGACCCAGTACTTC
CASSLAPRSQETQYF
>TRBV2|.|TRBJ1-4|.
TGTGCCAGCAGGCAGGGGGAAAAACTGTTTTTT
CASRQGEKLFF
>TRBV15|.|TRBJ1-1|.
TGTGCCACCAGCAGGGGTGAGGAAAGTTCTGAAGCTTTCTTT
CATSRGEESSEAFF
>TRBV11-2|.|TRBJ2-7|.
TGTGCCAGCAGCTTAAGTGACAGAGAATCCTACGAGCAGTACTTC
CASSLSDRESYEQYF
>TRBV11-3|TRBD2|TRBJ2-1|.
TGTGCCAGCAGCCCGGGTATTAGCGGGGGGAATTACAATGAGCAGTTCTTC
CASSPGISGGNYNEQFF
>TRBV10-3|TRBD1|TRBJ1-5|.
TGTGCCATCAGTGAGTCTGAGACAGGGAACCCCTATAGCAATCAGCCCCAGCATTTT
CAISESETGNPYSNQPQHF
>TRBV29-1|.|TRBJ2-5|.
TGCAGCGTTGGGATCACAGGTCTCCAAGAGACCCAGTACTTC
CSVGITGLQETQYF
>TRBV23-1|.|TRBJ2-5|.
TGCGCCAGCAGTCAATCGTCGGGGGGCGTAGAGACCCAGTACTTC
CASSQSSGGVETQYF
>TRBV5-1|.|TRBJ2-1|.
TGCGCCAGCAGCTTGCCCAGCGGTGGGGATGAGCAGTTCTTC
CASSLPSGGDEQFF
>TRBV10-3|TRBD2|TRBJ2-1|once
TGTGCCATCAGTGGGACTAGCGGGGGATGGGAGTTCTTC
CAISGTSGGWEFF
>TRBV10-3|TRBD1|TRBJ1-2|.
TGTGCCATCAGGGAACCGGGACAGGGGGCTATCGGCTACACCTTC
CAIREPGQGAIGYTF
>TRBV7-9|.|TRBJ1-1|.
TGTGCCAGCAGCTTAGCGTTTTGGGCCTGGGGGGACACTGAAGCTTTCTTT
CASSLAFWAWGDTEAFF
>TRBV5-5|TRBD1|TRBJ2-5|.
TGTGCCAGCAGCGTCGGGACAGGGAAAGGCCCGCAAGAGACCCAGTACTTC
CASSVGTGKGPQETQYF
>TRBV5-5|.|TRBJ2-3|.
TGTGCCAGCAGCTTCGAGTCACGCACAGATACGCAGTATTTT
CASSFESRTDTQYF